Following are 8 T cell receptor beta chains from one sample sequenced in a study of beta chain features in type 1 diabetes. Their antigens are not known. Every bit of the isolated RNA underwent reverse transcription, so sequencing read expressed TCRB transcripts. TCRdb keeps only in-frame clones here, not all; method: immunoSEQ multiplex PCR. The sample has roughly 160,000 clones, 8% to 8.5% seen once. General study findings and limits: Patients with Type 1 diabetes showed moderately but significantly shorter TCRB CDR3s in all four CD4+ subsets.

Input material: central memory CD4+ T cells from blood. These receptors were obtained from a young woman with type 1 diabetes.

This clone was picked up many times. The rearrangement uses TRBV21-1 and TRBJ2-7; no check of the table's D call, TRBD1, against the DNA was made. TRBV21-1 is marked as a pseudogene. CDR3 length: 15 residues. The CDR3 reads CASSPRTGKVVEQYF. CDR3 in DNA: TGTGCCAGCAGCCCACGTACAGGGAAGGTGGTCGAGCAGTACTTC.

The rearrangement uses TRBV7-9 and TRBJ1-1; 9 bases align to TRBD1. CDR3 size: 17 residues. Trimming at V came to 6 bases and at J to 0 bases, leaving 11 bases not matched to a gene. The germline gives CDR1 SEHNR, CDR2 FQNEAQ (reference sequence). The chain's CDR3 is CASRKEQGAGMNTEAFF. CDR3 bases: TGTGCCAGCAGAAAAGAACAGGGGGCTGGGATGAACACTGAAGCTTTCTTT.

The rearrangement uses TRBV19 and TRBJ2-6; D not resolved. CDR1 LNHDA and CDR2 SQIVND come from the germline V gene (reference sequence). CDR3 length equals 13 residues. The ends were cut back, 6 bases at V and 4 bases at J, with 7 bases in the middle. CDR3 residues: CASRTKGANVLTF. The CDR3 coding sequence is TGTGCCAGTAGAACAAAGGGGGCCAACGTCCTGACTTTC.

The chain is built from TRBV4-3 and TRBJ2-5; perhaps TRBD2 as D (6 bases). The germline gives CDR1 LGHNA, CDR2 YSLEER. V gave up 0 bases and J gave up 4 bases, with 12 bases separating them. CDR3 size: 15 residues. The CDR3, as DNA: TGCGCCAGCAGCCAAGATAAGTTCGGGGGAGAGACCCAGTACTTC. Protein: CASSQDKFGGETQYF.

This clone was observed a handful of times. The gene calls are TRBV4-1 and TRBJ1-5, with D possibly matching TRBD1 (5 bases). Germline V gene lookup returns CDR1 MGHRA and CDR2 YSYEKL. This CDR3 comprises 16 residues. The V gene lost 0 bases and the J gene lost 2 bases, with 11 bases spanning the gap. In nucleotides, the CDR3 is TGCGCCAGCAGCCAAGATGGCAGGGTGGGCAATCAGCCCCAGCATTTT. Residues: CASSQDGRVGNQPQHF.

The chain employs TRBV10-3 and TRBJ2-7; D is undetermined. Per germline, CDR1 ENHRY and CDR2 SYGVKD. V was cut by 4 bases and J by 3 bases, with 10 bases left in between. This CDR3 is 13 amino acids long. The CDR3: CAISVQPSYEQYF. The CDR3 coding sequence is TGTGCCATCAGTGTACAGCCAAGCTACGAGCAGTACTTC.

In its sample, this clone was seen a few times. The gene calls are TRBV5-1 and TRBJ1-1, with TRBD1 matching 8 bases. Germline V gene sequence: CDR1 SGHRS, CDR2 YFSETQ. V gave up 0 bases and J gave up 1 base; unmatched junction bases: 8. The CDR3 spans 17 residues. CDR3 in DNA: TGCGCCAGCAGCTTGGGCGTCAGGGGGCGAGGGAACACTGAAGCTTTCTTT. Amino acid sequence: CASSLGVRGRGNTEAFF.

The V gene is TRBV9, the J gene TRBJ2-7; D is perhaps TRBD1 (6 bases). The V end lost 3 bases, the J end lost 3 bases, and 13 bases lay between the germline ends. This CDR3 has 14 residues. CDR1 is SGDLS, CDR2 YYNGEE, per germline. The DNA for the CDR3 is TGTGCCAGCAGCGGGACAGTCGAGGGCTACGAGCAGTACTTC. It codes for CASSGTVEGYEQYF.